This T cell receptor beta chain derives from a study of early T cells in non-severe SARS-CoV-2 infection. The CDR3 length is 14 residues. Trimming removed 6 bases at V and 5 bases at J, with 19 bases between. Germline-derived CDR1 and CDR2 are DFQATT and SNEGSKA (reference sequence). TCRdb re-analysed the 5' RACE reads in MiXCR, keeping a single row per CDR3 protein. In the table there are 52,000 or so distinct CDR3 sequences, 5% to 7.5% of which are singletons. This clonotype has at least ten counts. Antigen specificity is unknown. Points from the study as a whole: Matching with VDJdb favored anti-spike CD8 responses (missing private and CD4 specificities).

V and J are TRBV20-1 and TRBJ2-5; a weak D match, TRBD2 (5 bases). Specimen: whole blood, collected at baseline. This receptor was obtained from an adult who was a healthcare worker with PCR-confirmed SARS-CoV-2 infection or an uninfected control (not recorded which). CDR3 DNA: TGCAGTGCCCAGCGGCTAGCTTCGCTGGAGACCCAGTACTTC. This encodes CSAQRLASLETQYF.